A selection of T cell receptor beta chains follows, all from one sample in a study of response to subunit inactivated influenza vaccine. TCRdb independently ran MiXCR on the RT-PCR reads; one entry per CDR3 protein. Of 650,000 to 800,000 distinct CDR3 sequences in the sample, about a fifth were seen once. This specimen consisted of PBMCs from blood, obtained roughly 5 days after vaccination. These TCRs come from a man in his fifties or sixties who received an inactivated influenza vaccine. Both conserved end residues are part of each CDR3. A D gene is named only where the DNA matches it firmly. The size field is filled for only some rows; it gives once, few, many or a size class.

CDR3nt: TGTGCCAGCAGCCCCGGGACTCGCGATGAGCAGTTCTTC
CDR3aa: CASSPGTRDEQFF
j_gene: TRBJ2-1
d_gene: NA
abundance: NA
v_gene: TRBV7-9

CDR3nt: TGCGCCAGCAGCAAGGATCAGGGGGTCGCTGGAAACACCATATATTTT
CDR3aa: CASSKDQGVAGNTIYF
j_gene: TRBJ1-3
d_gene: TRBD1
abundance: NA
v_gene: TRBV5-1

CDR3nt: TGTGCCAGCAGCTTTAGGGTAGCCGAGACCCAGTACTTC
CDR3aa: CASSFRVAETQYF
j_gene: TRBJ2-5
d_gene: NA
abundance: many
v_gene: TRBV7-2

CDR3nt: TGTGCCAGCAGGATATCTAGCGGAATCTACAATGAGCAGTTCTTC
CDR3aa: CASRISSGIYNEQFF
j_gene: TRBJ2-1
d_gene: TRBD2
abundance: NA
v_gene: TRBV6-1

CDR3nt: TGTGCCAGCAGCGCCGGGACACCCGGCCCAGATACGCAGTATTTT
CDR3aa: CASSAGTPGPDTQYF
j_gene: TRBJ2-3
d_gene: NA
abundance: few
v_gene: TRBV7-6

CDR3nt: TGTGCCTGGAGTGTAACGCGGACCGGGGAGCTGTTTTTT
CDR3aa: CAWSVTRTGELFF
j_gene: TRBJ2-2
d_gene: NA
abundance: few
v_gene: TRBV30

CDR3nt: TGTGCCAGCAGCTTAGCGTTTGTCAGGGACCACGAGCAGTACTTC
CDR3aa: CASSLAFVRDHEQYF
j_gene: TRBJ2-7
d_gene: NA
abundance: few
v_gene: TRBV7-8

CDR3nt: TGTGCCAGCAGTGGTACGGGACAGGGGGGATCCTACGAGCAGTACTTC
CDR3aa: CASSGTGQGGSYEQYF
j_gene: TRBJ2-7
d_gene: TRBD1
abundance: NA
v_gene: TRBV25-1

CDR3nt: TGTGCCAGCAGTTTGGGTTCGAGGGGGGGCACCATATATTTT
CDR3aa: CASSLGSRGGTIYF
j_gene: TRBJ1-3
d_gene: NA
abundance: NA
v_gene: TRBV12-3/TRBV12-4

CDR3nt: TGCAGTGCTAGGCCTCCCGGGACAACGGTGGGGACCCAGTACTTC
CDR3aa: CSARPPGTTVGTQYF
j_gene: TRBJ2-5
d_gene: NA
abundance: few
v_gene: TRBV20-1

CDR3nt: TGTGCCAGCAGAAGTGGGGCGAACTCCTACAATGAGCAGTTCTTC
CDR3aa: CASRSGANSYNEQFF
j_gene: TRBJ2-1
d_gene: NA
abundance: few
v_gene: TRBV6-1

CDR3nt: TGTGCCAGCAGCTACCGGGACAGGGGAAGCGAGCAGTACTTC
CDR3aa: CASSYRDRGSEQYF
j_gene: TRBJ2-7
d_gene: TRBD1
abundance: few
v_gene: TRBV7-2

CDR3nt: TGCAGTGCTAATACGGGACACAGGAATGAAAAACTGTTTTTT
CDR3aa: CSANTGHRNEKLFF
j_gene: TRBJ1-4
d_gene: NA
abundance: many
v_gene: TRBV20-1

CDR3nt: TGCAGCGTAGACCGGGACAGGGTTACCTACGAGCAGTACTTC
CDR3aa: CSVDRDRVTYEQYF
j_gene: TRBJ2-7
d_gene: TRBD1
abundance: many
v_gene: TRBV29-1

CDR3nt: TGTGCCAGCAGCCCGGAAACAGGGATTGTTTCACCCCTCCACTTT
CDR3aa: CASSPETGIVSPLHF
j_gene: TRBJ1-6
d_gene: NA
abundance: NA
v_gene: TRBV7-2

CDR3nt: TGTGCCAGCAGTTTAAACGGGGCGAACACCGGGGAGCTGTTTTTT
CDR3aa: CASSLNGANTGELFF
j_gene: TRBJ2-2
d_gene: NA
abundance: NA
v_gene: TRBV27

CDR3nt: TGTGCCAGCAGCTTGGTGGCGGGGGGGCCAGATACGCAGTATTTT
CDR3aa: CASSLVAGGPDTQYF
j_gene: TRBJ2-3
d_gene: TRBD2
abundance: NA
v_gene: TRBV5-6

CDR3nt: TGCGCCAGCAGCCAAGAACAGGGACTTCGGGCCGAAGCTTTCTTT
CDR3aa: CASSQEQGLRAEAFF
j_gene: TRBJ1-1
d_gene: NA
abundance: once
v_gene: TRBV4-3

CDR3nt: TGTGCCAGCAGCCCCAACGTTGCAGGGGCCTACGAGCAGTACTTC
CDR3aa: CASSPNVAGAYEQYF
j_gene: TRBJ2-7
d_gene: NA
abundance: NA
v_gene: TRBV14

CDR3nt: TGTGCCAGCAGTTACTCGGACACGAGCTCCTACAATGAGCAGTTCTTC
CDR3aa: CASSYSDTSSYNEQFF
j_gene: TRBJ2-1
d_gene: NA
abundance: few
v_gene: TRBV6-5

CDR3nt: TGTGCCACCAGCAGAGGAATAGTAGTGGCTGAGCAGTTCTTC
CDR3aa: CATSRGIVVAEQFF
j_gene: TRBJ2-1
d_gene: NA
abundance: few
v_gene: TRBV15

CDR3nt: TGTGCCAGCAGTTTCGAGACGGGAGGGCCGAGCAATGAGCAGTTCTTC
CDR3aa: CASSFETGGPSNEQFF
j_gene: TRBJ2-1
d_gene: TRBD2
abundance: NA
v_gene: TRBV7-9

CDR3nt: TGTGCCAGCAGTTACATAGGGGAGAGGACTGAAGCTTTCTTT
CDR3aa: CASSYIGERTEAFF
j_gene: TRBJ1-1
d_gene: NA
abundance: few
v_gene: TRBV6-5

CDR3nt: TGTGCCAGCAGGTATACGGGGACAGGGAACAATGAGCAGTTCTTC
CDR3aa: CASRYTGTGNNEQFF
j_gene: TRBJ2-1
d_gene: TRBD1
abundance: many
v_gene: TRBV12-3/TRBV12-4

CDR3nt: TGTGCCAGCAGCTTATCAGCGGGGGGATCGTACAATGAGCAGTTCTTC
CDR3aa: CASSLSAGGSYNEQFF
j_gene: TRBJ2-1
d_gene: TRBD2
abundance: NA
v_gene: TRBV7-9

CDR3nt: TGTGCCAGCAGCCCAACCGGGACTAGCGGGCCTAGTCTGCAGTACTTC
CDR3aa: CASSPTGTSGPSLQYF
j_gene: TRBJ2-7
d_gene: TRBD2
abundance: NA
v_gene: TRBV7-2

CDR3nt: TGTGCCATCAGTGAGGACAGGGACCAGCCCCAGCATTTT
CDR3aa: CAISEDRDQPQHF
j_gene: TRBJ1-5
d_gene: TRBD1
abundance: few
v_gene: TRBV10-3

CDR3nt: TGTGCCAGTCCGGGACTAGCGGGAGCAGCATATGAGCAGTTCTTC
CDR3aa: CASPGLAGAAYEQFF
j_gene: TRBJ2-1
d_gene: TRBD2
abundance: few
v_gene: TRBV27